This T cell receptor (beta chain) derives from a study of a mutant IDH1 vaccine in newly diagnosed glioma (dated by TCRdb to 2020 to 2023). The study in broad terms: Eight vaccinations were administered to patients in weeks 1, 3, 5, 7, 11, 15, 19 and 23, corresponding to visits V03 through V10. Vaccination started 4-6 weeks after radiotherapy alone, or was given together with temozolomide cycles in the groups whose treatment included chemotherapy. Of the 25 to 40 treated patients, approximately 62% were male and 37.5% were female, and the mean age was approximately 37 years. Prior to enrollment, standard therapy consisting of radiotherapy alone, temozolomide alone, or radiochemotherapy with temozolomide had been administered to patients, with the combination being received by most patients. Six visits were used for peripheral blood collection: V03 (baseline), V05, V07, V10, V12 and V13. Longitudinal TCRB deep sequencing was performed for roughly 27 treated patients wherever samples were available for exploratory analyses. Overall study results and their limits: The authors noted that analyses of patient blood samples could not be reproduced because of sample limitations. No apparent relationship was observed between pseudoprogression and alterations in the top peripheral T cell clonotypes detected by TCRB sequencing. Selection of PBMC samples for TCRB deep sequencing was based on availability. Vaccine-induced immune responses across multiple MHC alleles were detected in around 92% of patients.

The label giving this sample's time point can be read as: week 11, during vaccination. A 20-mer mutant IDH1 peptide at 300 micrograms in Montanide made up each vaccine dose, which was injected subcutaneously together with topical imiquimod. Donors had newly diagnosed WHO grade 3 or 4 IDH1-mutant astrocytomas with loss of nuclear ATRX. The samples were drawn from NOA16, a multicentre, single-arm, open-label phase I trial in Germany that tested a mutant IDH1 peptide vaccine in humans for the first time. Genomic DNA for TCRB sequencing was extracted from EDTA blood using the DNeasy Blood and Tissue Kit. A note on this clone: Its target antigen remains unknown. Base qualities are not recorded, but no much larger clone differs from it by a single base.

CDR1 and CDR2 (PRHDT, FYEKMQ) derive from the germline V gene (reference sequence). V is trimmed back by 5 bases and J by 2 bases, and the junction contains 4 bases that no gene match accounts for. The CDR3 sequence holds 15 residues, the cysteine and phenylalanine included. Just the 45-base CDR3 DNA is kept, in frame starting at base 1. Receptors were amplified or captured by the immunoSEQ multiplex PCR assay. Following the manufacturer's protocol, the hsTCRB Kit was used to amplify rearranged TCR beta chain sequences. TCRB libraries were sequenced on an Illumina MiSeq. The source study handled its data this way. The proprietary platform of the kit vendor was used for demultiplexing, trimming and gene mapping. The table was pulled from immuneACCESS by TCRdb, which kept in-frame rearrangements only. Such tables lose some clones; where checked, under half of the loss comes from unresolved V genes, and the rest has no known cause. V, J and clone size reflect that table, while D and trimming were determined from the DNA. Here the sample has fewer than 150,000 clones; 75% to 90% occur a single time. Roughly 0.61% of the sample is taken by the ten largest.

The clonotype comes from a woman aged 45-65 years with glioma. The chain joins TRBV13 to TRBJ2-1; TRBD2 matches 9 bases in the middle. Sequenced material: PBMCs, taken from a glioma patient whose treatment included an IDH1 peptide vaccine. The nucleotides are TGTGCCAGCAGCCTGACTAGCGGACCCTACAATGAGCAGTTCTTC. Its translation reads: CASSLTSGPYNEQFF.